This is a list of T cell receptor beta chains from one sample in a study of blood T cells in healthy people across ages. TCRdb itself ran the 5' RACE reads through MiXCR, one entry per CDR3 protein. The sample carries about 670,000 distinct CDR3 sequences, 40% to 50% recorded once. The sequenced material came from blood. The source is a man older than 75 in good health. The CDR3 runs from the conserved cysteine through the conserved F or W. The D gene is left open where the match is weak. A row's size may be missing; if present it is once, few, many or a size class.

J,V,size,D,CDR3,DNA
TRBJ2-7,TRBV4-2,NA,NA,CASSQGGTGTRETEQYF,TGTGCCAGCAGCCAAGGAGGGACCGGGACAAGAGAAACCGAGCAGTACTTC
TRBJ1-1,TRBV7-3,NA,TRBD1,CASSSRGGMNTEAFF,TGTGCCAGCAGCTCCAGGGGGGGAATGAACACTGAAGCTTTCTTT
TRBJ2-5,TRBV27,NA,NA,CASSLLSTGASRETQYF,TGTGCCAGCAGTCTTCTTTCGACAGGAGCCAGCCGAGAGACCCAGTACTTC
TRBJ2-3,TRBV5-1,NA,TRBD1,CASSLGQGAVFTDTQYF,TGCGCCAGCAGCTTGGGCCAGGGGGCCGTTTTTACAGATACGCAGTATTTT
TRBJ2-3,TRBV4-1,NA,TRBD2,CASSQATSGSWTDTQYF,TGCGCCAGCAGCCAAGCTACTAGCGGGAGCTGGACAGATACGCAGTATTTT
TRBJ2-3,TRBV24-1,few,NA,CATSDRRDPGADTQYF,TGTGCCACCAGTGACCGCCGGGACCCAGGGGCAGATACGCAGTATTTT
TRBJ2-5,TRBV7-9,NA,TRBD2,CASSLNTRLGLAGDQETQYF,TGTGCCAGCAGCTTGAACACAAGGCTTGGACTAGCGGGGGACCAAGAGACCCAGTACTTC
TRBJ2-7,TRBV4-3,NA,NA,CASSQGQPKGYEQYF,TGCGCCAGCAGCCAAGGTCAGCCAAAGGGATACGAGCAGTACTTC
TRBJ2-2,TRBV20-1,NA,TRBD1,CSAQQGGQETGELFF,TGCAGTGCTCAACAGGGGGGCCAGGAAACCGGGGAGCTGTTTTTT
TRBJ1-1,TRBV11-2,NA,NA,CASSPSGSLGTFF,TGTGCCAGCAGCCCGTCGGGCAGTTTGGGGACTTTCTTT
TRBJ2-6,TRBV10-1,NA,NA,CASKYLARGANVLTF,TGCGCCAGCAAATACCTAGCTCGGGGGGCCAACGTCCTGACTTTC
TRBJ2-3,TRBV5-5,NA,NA,CASSLVGDAQYF,TGTGCCAGCAGCTTGGTGGGAGATGCGCAGTATTTT
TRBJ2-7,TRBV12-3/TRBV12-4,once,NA,CASRSGANEQYF,TGTGCCAGCAGGTCAGGGGCTAATGAGCAGTACTTC
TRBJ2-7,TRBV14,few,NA,CASSQGPGAFEQYF,TGTGCCAGCAGCCAAGGCCCGGGGGCCTTCGAGCAGTACTTC
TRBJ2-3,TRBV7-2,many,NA,CASTERDTQYF,TGTGCCAGCACCGAACGGGATACGCAGTATTTT
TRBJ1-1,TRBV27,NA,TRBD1,CASSSRGQGVTEAFF,TGTGCCAGCAGTTCGCGCGGACAGGGAGTCACTGAAGCTTTCTTT
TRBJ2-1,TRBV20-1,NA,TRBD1,CSAGKRQGRHNEQFF,TGCAGTGCTGGAAAAAGACAGGGAAGACACAATGAGCAGTTCTTC
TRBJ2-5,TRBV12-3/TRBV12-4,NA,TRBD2,CASSSPRRLAGEATQYF,TGTGCCAGCAGTTCGCCCCGGAGACTAGCGGGAGAAGCGACCCAGTACTTC
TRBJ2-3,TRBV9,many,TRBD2,CASSVGGSGGTDTQYF,TGTGCCAGCAGCGTAGGAGGAAGCGGGGGCACAGATACGCAGTATTTT
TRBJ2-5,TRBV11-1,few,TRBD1,CASSGTGIVETQYF,TGTGCCAGCAGCGGGACAGGGATTGTGGAGACCCAGTACTTC
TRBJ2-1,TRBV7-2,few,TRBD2,CASSWTSGSASEQFF,TGTGCCAGCAGCTGGACTAGCGGGAGCGCTAGTGAGCAGTTCTTC
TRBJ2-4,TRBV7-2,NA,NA,CASSFYKDGTQGIQYF,TGTGCCAGCAGCTTTTATAAGGACGGGACCCAAGGTATTCAGTACTTC
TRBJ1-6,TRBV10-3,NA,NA,CAISEPSGGTYNSPLHF,TGTGCCATCAGTGAACCCTCCGGAGGTACCTATAATTCACCCCTCCACTTT
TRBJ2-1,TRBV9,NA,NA,CASSGRGYRQSEQFF,TGTGCCAGCAGCGGCCGGGGCTACCGTCAGTCCGAGCAGTTCTTC
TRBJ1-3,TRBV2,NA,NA,CASSEATGNTIYF,TGTGCCAGCAGTGAAGCGACGGGAAACACCATATATTTT
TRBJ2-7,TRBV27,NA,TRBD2,CASRVRASGSPDEQYF,TGTGCCAGCAGGGTTCGGGCTAGCGGGAGCCCCGACGAGCAGTACTTC
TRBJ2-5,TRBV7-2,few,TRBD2,CASSLGGVAGRRQYF,TGTGCCAGCAGCTTAGGAGGGGTAGCGGGACGCCGACAGTACTTC
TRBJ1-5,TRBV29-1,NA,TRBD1,CSVGTGLSNQPRHF,TGCAGCGTTGGGACAGGCCTTAGCAATCAGCCCCGGCATTTT
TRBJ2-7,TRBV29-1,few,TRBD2,CSVVASGRYEQYF,TGCAGCGTTGTGGCTAGCGGGAGGTACGAGCAGTACTTC
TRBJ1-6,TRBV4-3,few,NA,CASSQDLAGYSPLHF,TGCGCCAGCAGCCAAGATTTAGCAGGGTATTCACCCCTCCACTTT
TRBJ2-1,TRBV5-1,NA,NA,CASSSGSPYNEQFF,TGCGCCAGCAGTTCAGGGAGTCCCTACAATGAGCAGTTCTTC
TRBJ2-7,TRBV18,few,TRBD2,CASSPSGREQYF,TGTGCCAGCTCCCCTAGCGGCCGGGAGCAGTACTTC